These 15 T cell receptor beta chains came from one sample sequenced in a study of Ad26.COV2.S vaccination and SARS-CoV-2 variants. This sample's treatment: 19 received Ad26.COV2.S at low or high dose, single or two shots; 5 received placebo; per-sample allocation not given. Samples were taken on day 63 after the first vaccine or placebo injection. Data came from immunoSEQ multiplex PCR; TCRdb stores just in-frame clones and leaves some out. The sample contains roughly 500,000 clones, 89% of which appear only once. The sample consisted of peripheral blood, taken in a trial of Ad26.COV2.S vaccine versus placebo. These receptors came from a person aged 18 to 59 who received the Ad26.COV2.S COVID-19 vaccine or a placebo.

V is TRBV5-1 and J is TRBJ1-6; D not certain. The CDR3 covers 14 residues. The V gene's germline CDR1 is SGHRS and CDR2 YFSETQ. Trimming took off 7 bases at V and 0 bases at J, with 8 bases between the two ends. The chain's CDR3 is CASQESSYNSPLHF. The CDR3, as DNA: TGCGCCAGCCAGGAGAGCTCCTATAATTCACCCCTCCACTTT. The full variable domain, its missing parts supplied by reference TRBV5-1 and TRBJ1-6, is KAGVTQTPRYLIKTRGQQVTLSCSPISGHRSVSWYQQTPGQGLQFLFEYFSETQRNKGNFPGRFSGRQFSNSRSEMNVSTLELGDSALYLCASQESSYNSPLHFGNGTRLTVT.

The V and J genes are TRBV4-1 and TRBJ1-4, with D perhaps TRBD1 (5 bases). Germline V gene data show CDR1 as MGHRA and CDR2 as YSYEKL. There are 18 residues in the CDR3. The V gene lost 0 bases and the J gene lost 8 bases, with 22 bases spanning the gap. The CDR3 region has the DNA TGCGCCAGCAGCCAAGAGAAGGGCAGCCGGGGGGTCTTAGAAAAACTGTTTTTT. Translation: CASSQEKGSRGVLEKLFF.

The V gene is TRBV13, the J gene TRBJ2-7, with TRBD1 matching 12 bases. This CDR3 is built from 14 residues. V shed 8 bases, J shed 5 bases, and the junction held 7 bases outside the gene matches. Germline values: CDR1 PRHDT, CDR2 FYEKMQ (reference sequence). CDR3: CASSRGQGANEQYV. DNA for the CDR3: TGTGCCAGCTCGCGGGGACAGGGGGCGAACGAGCAGTACGTC.

The chain has TRBV5-6 and TRBJ1-1; no clear D. The CDR3 is 15 residues long. Per germline, CDR1 SGHDT and CDR2 YYEEEE. V was cut by 2 bases and J by 4 bases, with 15 bases left in between. This chain's CDR3 is CASSFKYSQITEAFF. As DNA, the CDR3 is TGTGCCAGCAGCTTTAAGTATAGCCAGATCACTGAAGCTTTCTTT.

The J gene is TRBJ1-2, the V gene TRBV29-1; tentative D call: TRBD1 (5 bases). CDR3 length: 12 residues. Trimming left V 7 bases short and J 1 base short, with 10 bases between. Germline V lookup: CDR1 SQVTM, CDR2 ANQGSEA. This CDR3 reads CSAVQGNYGYTF. As DNA, the CDR3 is TGCAGCGCAGTCCAGGGTAACTATGGCTACACCTTC.

The rearrangement uses TRBV2 and TRBJ2-5; D is ambiguous. The V end was cut by 4 bases, the J end by 5 bases, with 8 bases between. This CDR3 spans 12 amino acids. From germline, CDR1 is SNHLY and CDR2 FYNNEI. The CDR3 is CASSVYRETQYF. CDR3 coding DNA: TGTGCCAGCAGTGTGTACCGCGAGACCCAGTACTTC. The full variable domain, with the rest looked up from reference TRBV2 and TRBJ2-5, is EPEVTQTPSHQVTQMGQEVILRCVPISNHLYFYWYRQILGQKVEFLVSFYNNEISEKSEIFDDQFSVERPDGSNFTLKIRSTKLEDSAMYFCASSVYRETQYFGPGTRLLVL.

The chain joins TRBV3-1 (or the pseudogene TRBV3-2) to TRBJ2-5; D is undetermined. Per the germline V gene, CDR1 is LGHDT and CDR2 is YNNKEL (reference sequence). This CDR3 is built from 13 residues. Trimming stripped 3 bases from V and 5 bases from J, with 10 bases between. The CDR3 region is CASSQNYGETQYF. In DNA, the CDR3 is TGTGCCAGCAGCCAGAACTATGGGGAGACCCAGTACTTC.

This rearrangement joins TRBV2 to TRBJ1-1; no definite D call. Trimming took off 9 bases at V and 3 bases at J, with 8 bases between the two ends. CDR1 is SNHLY, CDR2 FYNNEI, per germline. The length of the CDR3 is 11 residues. The CDR3 here is CASEYDTEAFF. The DNA of the CDR3 is TGTGCCAGTGAATACGACACTGAAGCTTTCTTT.

The chain links TRBV7-6 to TRBJ2-7, with D possibly being TRBD2 (5 bases). V gave up 6 bases and J gave up 2 bases, with 11 bases separating them. Germline V CDR1 and CDR2: SGHVS, FNYEAQ. The CDR3 has 13 amino acids. The chain's CDR3 is CASSDGVAYEQYF. Written as DNA, the CDR3 is TGTGCCAGCAGTGACGGGGTGGCCTACGAGCAGTACTTC.

The V and J genes are TRBV7-2 and TRBJ1-2; D is uncertain. CDR1 and CDR2 from the germline V gene are SGHTA and FQGNSA. This CDR3 is built from 14 residues. V lost 1 base, J lost 3 bases, and 9 bases lay in between. The DNA for the CDR3 is TGTGCCAGCAGCTTAGGGTGGGCAGACTATGGCTACACCTTC. Translating gives CASSLGWADYGYTF.

The rearrangement uses TRBV4-2 and TRBJ1-6; D is unclear. CDR3 length equals 19 residues. Germline lookup yields CDR1 LGHNA and CDR2 YNFKEQ. V lost 1 base to trimming and J lost 7 bases, with 23 bases between them. CDR3 bases: TGTGCCAGCAGCCAAGGGGCCGCCCAACAGCGGCGAGGGAATTCACCCCTCCACTTT. Protein product: CASSQGAAQQRRGNSPLHF.

This chain links TRBV5-5 with TRBJ1-4; D is ambiguous. The CDR3 loop spans 19 amino acids. V lost 1 base, J lost 2 bases, and 21 bases lay in between. CDR1 is SGHKS, CDR2 YYEKEE, per germline (reference sequence). The CDR3 region has the DNA TGTGCCAGCAGCTTGATCGGGTTTTCATTCGGGCCTACTAATGAAAAACTGTTTTTT. It is translated as CASSLIGFSFGPTNEKLFF.

The chain carries TRBV7-9 and TRBJ1-1; D unresolved. The CDR3 sequence is 15 residues long. In germline, CDR1 is SEHNR, CDR2 FQNEAQ (reference sequence). V was shortened by 3 bases and J by 3 bases, with 14 bases between the two germline ends. This CDR3 is CASSLPGPVDTEAFF. Here the CDR3 DNA reads TGTGCCAGCAGCTTGCCCGGCCCCGTGGACACTGAAGCTTTCTTT.

The CDR3 DNA follows: TGCAGCGTTGGTAGTAGGCTAGGATACGAGCAGTACTTC. It specifies CSVGSRLGYEQYF. The J gene is TRBJ2-7, the V gene TRBV29-1, with D unresolved. Trimming stripped 4 bases from V and 4 bases from J, with 14 bases between. The CDR3 consists of 13 residues. In germline, CDR1 is SQVTM, CDR2 ANQGSEA.

The gene calls are TRBV4-1 and TRBJ1-5; no clear D gene. The CDR3 is made up of 15 amino acids. Germline values: CDR1 MGHRA, CDR2 YSYEKL. Trimming pared 4 bases from V and 3 bases from J, leaving 13 bases between. The CDR3 DNA follows: TGCGCCAGCAGCCCCTTCGCCGCACCCAATCAGCCCCAGCATTTT. It specifies CASSPFAAPNQPQHF.